Listed below are T cell receptor beta chains from one sample, sequenced in a study of Ad26.COV2.S vaccination and SARS-CoV-2 variants. The assay was immunoSEQ multiplex PCR, and TCRdb's table has in-frame clones only and misses some. The table lists more than 350,000 clones, 75% to 95% of them singletons. Source: peripheral blood, taken in a trial of Ad26.COV2.S vaccine versus placebo. The receptor source for this set is a person aged 18-60 years who received the Ad26.COV2.S COVID-19 vaccine or a placebo. Each CDR3 is given with its conserved first and last residue. Fields, in order: D gene, J gene, V gene, clone size, CDR3 DNA, CDR3 protein. D genes are given only for firm matches. A row's size may be missing; if present it is once, few, many or a size class.

>TRBD1|TRBJ1-5|TRBV29-1|.
TGCAGCGTTCGGACAGGGGATTTTCAGCCCCAGCATTTT
CSVRTGDFQPQHF
>.|TRBJ2-1|TRBV7-9|.
TGTGCCAGCAGCGTAGGGGAGGCAGGTGAGCAGTTCTTC
CASSVGEAGEQFF
>.|TRBJ2-1|TRBV5-4|.
TGTGCCAGCAGCTTGGGGGGGTTGGGGGACCGGTACAATGAGCAGTTCTTC
CASSLGGLGDRYNEQFF
>.|TRBJ1-1|TRBV6-2/TRBV6-3|.
TGTGCCAGCAGTTACTCCAGGTCCACTGAAGCTTTCTTT
CASSYSRSTEAFF
>.|TRBJ1-5|TRBV10-2|.
TGCGCCAGCAGTGAGGGTCTGTATAGCAATCAGCCCCAGCATTTT
CASSEGLYSNQPQHF
>TRBD2|TRBJ2-1|TRBV6-1|.
TGTGCCAGCAGTGTGGGAGGGGCCGTAAACACCTACAATGAGCAGTTCTTC
CASSVGGAVNTYNEQFF
>.|TRBJ2-3|TRBV19|.
TGTGCCAGTAGTATGGGGACAGATACGCAGTATTTT
CASSMGTDTQYF
>TRBD2|TRBJ2-3|TRBV9|.
TGTGCCAGCAGCGTAGATAGCGGGATGGGAGATACGCAGTATTTT
CASSVDSGMGDTQYF
>.|TRBJ2-7|TRBV5-1|.
TGCGCCAGCAGCTCTCCCTCCTACGAGCAGTACTTC
CASSSPSYEQYF
>.|TRBJ2-7|TRBV6-1|many
TGTGCCAGCAGTGACCTGTACGAGCAGTACTTC
CASSDLYEQYF
>.|TRBJ2-4|TRBV2|.
TGTGCCAGCAAATCCGAGGTTTCCAAAAACATTCAGTACTTC
CASKSEVSKNIQYF